The 9 T cell receptor beta chains below all came from one sample that was sequenced in a study of shared clonotypes between healthy human individuals. Sequencing used immunoSEQ multiplex PCR; TCRdb keeps in-frame clones, though not all of them. The repertoire holds 740,000 or so clones, about three quarters seen once, with under 2% in the top ten. The sample consisted of memory CD4+ T cells sorted from blood. As for subset: CD45RA-negative fraction. All receptors come from a woman aged 25 to 45 in good health.

V is TRBV25-1 and J is TRBJ2-7; 8 bases match TRBD1. The germline CDR1 and CDR2 sequences are MGHDK and SYGVNS. The junction had 16 bases not matched to a gene; V was cut back by 4 bases and J by 2 bases. The CDR3 totals 18 residues. CDR3 DNA: TGTGCCAGCAGTGGACCGGGACAGGTTCCCTTATCGGCCTACGAGCAGTACTTC. The encoded protein is CASSGPGQVPLSAYEQYF.

The V call is TRBV2, the J call TRBJ2-5; 11 bases are a match to TRBD2. Trimming removed 4 bases from V and 5 bases from J; junction bases left unmatched: 6. Germline values: CDR1 SNHLY, CDR2 FYNNEI. This CDR3 has 15 residues. CDR3 protein: CASSGLAGIRETQYF. As DNA, the CDR3 is TGTGCCAGCAGTGGACTAGCGGGAATACGGGAGACCCAGTACTTC.

The V gene is TRBV7-9, the J gene TRBJ2-2; D uncertain. The CDR3 contains 11 residues. Trimming took off 6 bases at V and 5 bases at J, with 4 bases between the two ends. The germline CDR1 and CDR2 sequences are SEHNR and FQNEAQ (reference sequence). The CDR3 reads CASSQTGELFF. The CDR3 DNA reads as TGTGCCAGCAGTCAGACCGGGGAGCTGTTTTTT.

The rearrangement joins TRBV27 to TRBJ2-3; 7 bases map to TRBD1. The CDR3 spans 15 residues. Germline CDR1 is MNHEY and CDR2 is SMNVEV (reference sequence). V was pared by 5 bases and J by 3 bases, with 8 bases of the junction left unmatched. CDR3 DNA sequence: TGTGCCAGCAGTGTTAAGGGGGCCTGGACAGATACGCAGTATTTT. Its translation is CASSVKGAWTDTQYF.

The chain recombines TRBV6-5 with TRBJ1-4; perhaps TRBD1 as D (6 bases). This CDR3 contains 14 residues. Trimming cost V 4 bases and J 9 bases, with 15 bases left between them. Germline-derived CDR1 and CDR2 are MNHEY and SVGAGI. CDR3 sequence (DNA): TGTGCCAGCAGTTCGAGGGACATGGCTAAAAAACTGTTTTTT. Translated, it gives CASSSRDMAKKLFF.

This chain uses TRBV7-9 with TRBJ2-2, with 7 nucleotides matching TRBD2. The CDR3 has 15 amino acids. Germline CDR1 and CDR2: SEHNR and FQNEAQ (reference sequence). V dropped 5 bases and J dropped 4; count of bases not matched to a gene: 7. Here the CDR3 DNA reads TGTGCCAGCAGCCGGGGGACTATAGCCACCGGGGAGCTGTTTTTT. This translates into CASSRGTIATGELFF.

The chain links TRBV7-9 to TRBJ2-5; D possibly corresponds to TRBD2 (6 bases). Matching the DNA end better, TRBJ2-7 makes the J call doubtful. Germline V gene lookup returns CDR1 SEHNR and CDR2 FQNEAQ (reference sequence). The CDR3 spans 11 residues. CDR3: CASSTTSEQYF. In DNA form, the CDR3 reads TGTGCCAGCAGCACGACTAGCGAGCAGTACTTC.

This clone was observed a single time. A clone one base away is much larger, so this may be a read error. The chain recombines TRBV4-1 with TRBJ2-7; TRBD1 or TRBD2 may be the D gene (6 bases each). This CDR3 has 12 amino acids. V lost 3 bases and J 5 bases, leaving 8 bases between the germline ends. CDR1 is MGHRA, CDR2 YSYEKL, per germline. CDR3 region: CASSQRGDEQYF. CDR3 DNA: TGCGCCAGCAGCCAGAGGGGGGACGAGCAGTACTTC.

V gene TRBV28 combines with J gene TRBJ1-2, with D possibly matching TRBD1 (5 bases). CDR3 length equals 15 residues. The germline gives CDR1 MDHEN, CDR2 SYDVKM. V was pared by 5 bases and J by 1 base, with 14 bases between. CDR3 DNA: TGTGCCAGCAGTCGGACATGGGCGATTAACTATGGCTACACCTTC. Protein sequence: CASSRTWAINYGYTF.